One and the same sample provided the 21 T cell receptor beta chains below, sequenced in a study of early T cells in non-severe SARS-CoV-2 infection. MiXCR, run by TCRdb on the 5' RACE reads, gives a single entry per CDR3 protein. The top ten hold over 2.5% of the sample, which has some 87,000 distinct CDR3 sequences, 12% seen once. Sequenced: whole blood. All receptors come from an adult who was a healthcare worker with PCR-confirmed SARS-CoV-2 infection or an uninfected control (not recorded which).

This clonotype appeared a single time. The V and J genes are TRBV28 and TRBJ2-7, with a tentative D call TRBD1 (5 bases). The V gene's germline CDR1 is MDHEN and CDR2 SYDVKM. Trimming removed 7 bases at V and 5 bases at J, with 12 bases between. The CDR3 has 12 amino acids. The CDR3 coding sequence is TGTGCCAGCAACGCAGGGATAGACGAGCAGTACTTC. Protein sequence: CASNAGIDEQYF.

This clonotype came up many times. The chain combines TRBV6-6 with TRBJ1-1; TRBD1 is a possible D gene (5 bases). This CDR3 comprises 15 residues. The germline V and J ends were trimmed by 2 bases and 3 bases, with 13 bases remaining between them. Germline CDR1 and CDR2: MNHNY and SVGAGI (reference sequence). CDR3 DNA sequence: TGTGCCAGCAGTTACGAGGCAGGGCTGGACACTGAAGCTTTCTTT. Translated, it gives CASSYEAGLDTEAFF.

In its sample, this clonotype was seen many times. The rearrangement links TRBV7-6 to TRBJ2-1; 7 positions agree with TRBD2. V gave up 8 bases and J gave up 0 bases; unmatched junction bases: 10. This CDR3 is built from 16 residues. Germline V lookup: CDR1 SGHVS, CDR2 FNYEAQ. The CDR3 spells CASSSSGGSSYNEQFF. CDR3 nucleotides: TGTGCCAGCTCGAGTTCCGGGGGGAGCTCCTACAATGAGCAGTTCTTC.

In this sample, this clonotype turned up many times. The CDR3 loop reads CASSERARGANYGYTF. CDR3 coding DNA: TGTGCCAGCAGTGAACGTGCTCGGGGAGCTAACTATGGCTACACCTTC. This chain connects TRBV2 to TRBJ1-2, with unresolved D. Trimming shortened V by 2 bases and J by 0 bases, and 13 bases separated the two germline ends. Germline loops: CDR1 SNHLY, CDR2 FYNNEI. The CDR3 extends over 16 amino acids.

This clonotype was picked up a small number of times. The rearrangement uses TRBV6-6 and TRBJ2-5; maybe TRBD2 (6 bases). Germline V lookup: CDR1 MNHNY, CDR2 SVGAGI (reference sequence). The CDR3 runs 15 residues. The ends were cut back, 7 bases at V and 5 bases at J, with 20 bases in the middle. DNA for the CDR3: TGTGCCAGCAAAACACCCTACGGAGGGAAGGAGACCCAGTACTTC. Protein sequence: CASKTPYGGKETQYF.

The rearrangement joins TRBV29-1 to TRBJ1-6; tentative D call: TRBD1 (6 bases). CDR1 is SQVTM, CDR2 ANQGSEA, per germline. The CDR3 covers 18 residues. Trimming took 0 bases from V and 0 from J, leaving 15 bases between them. The CDR3 sequence: CSVEDLAQGFSYNSPLHF. DNA for the CDR3: TGCAGCGTTGAAGATTTGGCTCAGGGGTTCTCCTATAATTCACCCCTCCACTTT.

This clonotype was recorded many times. The V call is TRBV7-2, the J call TRBJ2-2, with 7 bases that match TRBD1. The germline V gene has CDR1 SGHTA and CDR2 FQGNSA. V shed 5 bases, J shed 1 base, and the junction held 7 bases outside the gene matches. The CDR3 contains 16 residues. This CDR3 reads CASSPPGTENTGELFF. The CDR3 DNA sequence: TGTGCCAGCAGCCCGCCCGGGACAGAGAACACCGGGGAGCTGTTTTTT. The full variable domain, with the rest looked up from reference TRBV7-2 and TRBJ2-2, is GAGVSQSPSNKVTEKGKDVELRCDPISGHTALYWYRQSLGQGLEFLIYFQGNSAPDKSGLPSDRFSAERTGGSVSTLTIQRTQQEDSAVYLCASSPPGTENTGELFFGEGSRLTVL.

This clonotype was picked up many times. V gene TRBV20-1 combines with J gene TRBJ1-2, with 10 bases aligning to TRBD1. The V and J ends lost 6 bases and 6 bases, in that order; junction bases with no gene match: 1. Germline CDR1 and CDR2: DFQATT and SNEGSKA (reference sequence). CDR3 length: 11 residues. The CDR3 DNA is TGCAGTGCCGGACAGGGGGATGGCTACACCTTC. Translating it yields CSAGQGDGYTF.

A word on this clonotype: At one of its ends the junction is not consistent with the germline gene, which may arise from a read error. This chain connects TRBV12-3 or TRBV12-4 to TRBJ1-4; the D is unclear. CDR3 length: 16 amino acids. CDR3 sequence (DNA): TGTGCCAGCAGTTTCCCAGAGGGCAACCCCAATGAAATACTGTTTTTT. It is translated as CASSFPEGNPNEILFF.

This clonotype occurred many times. This chain connects TRBV28 to TRBJ1-6; D remains unclear. Germline V lookup: CDR1 MDHEN, CDR2 SYDVKM. The germline V and J ends were trimmed by 3 bases and 7 bases, with 10 bases remaining between them. The CDR3 is 14 residues long. CDR3 DNA: TGTGCCAGCAGTTTCCCCCCCCGCAATTCACCCCTCCACTTT. Translated: CASSFPPRNSPLHF.

Ten or more counts support this clonotype. In nucleotides, the CDR3 is TGCAGCGTTGGGGGACAGGGGTTTTCTGAAGCTTTCTTT. This codes for CSVGGQGFSEAFF. This sequence joins TRBV29-1 and TRBJ1-1, with 10 bases matching TRBD1. Looked up from germline, CDR1 is SQVTM and CDR2 is ANQGSEA. V trimming: 4 bases; J trimming: 6 bases; junction bases outside the gene matches: 5. This CDR3 has 13 amino acids.

This clonotype showed up many times. The V gene is TRBV4-1, the J gene TRBJ1-1, with D tentatively TRBD1 (5 bases). The CDR3 sequence is 16 residues long. Trimming took off 4 bases at V and 2 bases at J, with 17 bases between the two ends. In germline, CDR1 is MGHRA, CDR2 YSYEKL. The CDR3 spells CASSLRVRVENTEAFF. The CDR3 DNA follows: TGCGCCAGCAGCCTCAGGGTTAGGGTGGAAAACACTGAAGCTTTCTTT.

The chain combines TRBV29-1 with TRBJ2-1, with D possibly TRBD2 on 5 matching bases. V was trimmed by 4 bases and J by 5 bases, leaving 12 bases between them. From germline, CDR1 is SQVTM and CDR2 ANQGSEA. The CDR3 spans 13 residues. The CDR3 nucleotides are TGCAGCGTTGGAGGGCTTGGAGACAATGAGCAGTTCTTC. It is translated as CSVGGLGDNEQFF.

The table lists this clonotype with many counts. The chain recombines TRBV6-5 with TRBJ1-6; D is ambiguous. This CDR3 has 17 amino acids. CDR1 is MNHEY and CDR2 is SVGAGI in the germline V gene. Trimming removed 1 base from V and 2 bases from J, with 12 bases in between. The CDR3 DNA sequence: TGTGCCAGCAGTTACTTCCAGACTGAAACCTATAATTCACCCCTCCACTTT. It encodes CASSYFQTETYNSPLHF.

The chain combines TRBV2 with TRBJ2-1; TRBD1 aligns across 7 bases. The CDR3 consists of 17 residues. The ends lost 2 bases at V and 4 bases at J; junction bases unmatched: 11. Germline V lookup: CDR1 SNHLY, CDR2 FYNNEI. CDR3 bases: TGTGCCAGCAGTGAAACCCGGACAGGACGCGCATACAATGAGCAGTTCTTC. Protein sequence: CASSETRTGRAYNEQFF.

In its sample, this clonotype was seen a few times. V and J are TRBV24-1 and TRBJ1-1; 11 nucleotides match TRBD1. Trimming took 0 bases from V and 3 from J; bases not matched to a gene: 8. The CDR3 has 18 residues. Germline values: CDR1 KGHDR, CDR2 SFDVKD. For the CDR3, the DNA is TGTGCCACCAGTGATTTGTGGGGGACAGGGGGTAGGGACACTGAAGCTTTCTTT. Its protein is CATSDLWGTGGRDTEAFF.

Only a few counts were recorded for this clonotype. J is TRBJ1-1 and V is TRBV30; D is unclear. CDR1 GTSNPN and CDR2 SVGIG come from the germline V gene (reference sequence). The germline V and J ends were trimmed by 4 bases and 9 bases, with 12 bases remaining between them. This CDR3 has 11 residues. DNA for the CDR3: TGTGCCTGGATGTTGGGATTTCAAGCTTTCTTT. Translated: CAWMLGFQAFF.

This clonotype occurred many times. This chain connects TRBV6-1 to TRBJ1-3; D unresolved. Per the germline V gene, CDR1 is MNHNS and CDR2 is SASEGT. V lost 1 base and J 8 bases, leaving 9 bases between the germline ends. The CDR3 contains 13 residues. The CDR3 reads CASSEGNSYTIYF. The CDR3 DNA reads TGTGCCAGCAGTGAAGGAAACAGCTACACCATATATTTT.

J is TRBJ1-1 and V is TRBV6-5; TRBD1 matches 11 bases. This CDR3 spans 15 amino acids. V trimming: 6 bases; J trimming: 4 bases; junction bases outside the gene matches: 7. From germline, CDR1 is MNHEY and CDR2 SVGAGI. CDR3 sequence: CASRLDRGPGTEAFF. DNA for the CDR3: TGTGCCAGCAGATTGGACAGGGGGCCGGGCACTGAAGCTTTCTTT.

The chain carries TRBV3-2 and TRBJ2-7. TRBV3-2 is marked as a pseudogene. The CDR3 spans 12 residues. CDR3 DNA sequence: TGTGCCAGCAGCACTCGGAACTACGAGCAGTACTTC. Its protein product is CASSTRNYEQYF.

The chain carries TRBV29-1 and TRBJ2-5; D is undetermined. The CDR3 runs to 17 residues. Germline assignment: CDR1 SQVTM and CDR2 ANQGSEA. The CDR3, as DNA: TGCAGAGCCGTGGGGTCCCCAGACCCAAGTTTCTTCTTTACCCAGTACTTC. The encoded protein is CRAVGSPDPSFFFTQYF.